This T cell receptor (beta chain) was found in a study of EBV T-cell therapy then PD-1 blockade in nasopharyngeal carcinoma listed by TCRdb under 2021. Its CDR3 holds 15 amino acids, cysteine through phenylalanine. The DNA shown is the 45-base CDR3, in frame from base 1. The junction shows trimming of 0 bases on V and 3 bases on J, plus 12 bases between the germline ends. The germline V gene supplies CDR1 SGDLS and CDR2 YYNGEE. Genomic DNA was extracted from sorted cells using the Qiagen DNeasy Kit. TCR beta chain deep sequencing was performed on the immunoSEQ platform. In the source study's methods: Repertoire data analysis was performed with the immunoSEQ Analyzer software. TCRdb's version of the immuneACCESS table is confined to in-frame rearrangements and falls short of the full clone set. An unresolved V gene accounts for under half of the shortfall where checked; the remainder is of unknown origin. For V, J and clone size, that table is used; D and trimming come from the DNA. For this sample there are some 20,000 clones; almost 85% appear just once. The ten most abundant clones make up around 30% of the sample.

This clone was counted only a few times. This clone's antigen is unknown. Qualities for individual bases were not recorded, and no much larger clone is one base off. What the treatment or condition label conveys for this sample: AdE1-LMPpoly-expanded autologous EBV-specific T-cell therapy followed by anti-PD-1 nivolumab. The sequence was obtained from a man aged 35 to 55 with nasopharyngeal carcinoma. Sequences were derived from CD8+ T cells from blood, sampled between days 30 and 35 from a patient whose treatment included autologous EBV-specific T cells and nivolumab. This chain joins TRBV9 to TRBJ1-1, with TRBD1 perhaps the D gene, on 5 matching bases. At the DNA level, the sequence is TGTGCCAGCAGCGTAGTGGGGATAGGGGACACTGAAGCTTTCTTT. Its protein reads: CASSVVGIGDTEAFF. The full variable domain, completed from the reference TRBV9 and TRBJ1-1 proteins outside the CDR3, reads DSGVTQTPKHLITATGQRVTLRCSPRSGDLSVYWYQQSLDQGLQFLIQYYNGEERAKGNILERFSAQQFPDLHSELNLSSLELGDSALYFCASSVVGIGDTEAFFGQGTRLTVV.